The clone carrying this T cell receptor beta chain showed up just once. The antigen is undetermined. Germline CDR1 reads SGHDT; CDR2 reads YYEEEE. Trimming took off 1 base at V and 5 bases at J, with 12 bases between the two ends. The CDR3 runs 15 residues. This sample stems from a study of shared clonotypes between healthy human individuals. Study-level findings and limits: Non-shared clonotypes showed lower generation probabilities than clonotypes common to all four donors.

Method: immunoSEQ multiplex PCR; TCRdb's copy keeps in-frame clones and lacks some. Of some 790,000 clones listed, about two thirds are singletons. The receptor comes from a woman aged 25-40 years in good health. V is TRBV5-6 and J is TRBJ2-2; no definite D call. Sequenced: memory CD4+ T cells sorted from blood. Regarding subset: CD45RA-negative fraction. The CDR3 here is CASSLRAGGTGELFF. Here the CDR3 DNA reads TGTGCCAGCAGCTTGCGGGCAGGTGGAACCGGGGAGCTGTTTTTT.